Shown below are 30 T cell receptor beta chains from a single sample sequenced in a study of siplizumab effects on memory and regulatory T cells. Libraries were prepared by immunoSEQ multiplex PCR; TCRdb keeps only in-frame clonotypes and omits some of them. The sample includes fewer than 120,000 clones, 80% to 95% of them seen just once. Material for sequencing was CD4+ T cells sorted from blood. The receptors here all came from a human donor in good health.

The chain carries TRBV4-1 and TRBJ2-5; D is possibly TRBD1 (6 bases). The germline V gene has CDR1 MGHRA and CDR2 YSYEKL. The CDR3 extends over 16 amino acids. V was clipped by 1 base and J by 5 bases, with 17 bases between them. CDR3 loop: CASSQGIGPRGETQYF. CDR3 bases: TGCGCCAGCAGCCAAGGGATTGGCCCGAGGGGGGAGACCCAGTACTTC.

This chain joins TRBV4-1 and TRBJ2-3; 7 bases are a match to TRBD1. The ends lost 4 bases at V and 6 bases at J; junction bases unmatched: 4. Germline V gene sequence: CDR1 MGHRA, CDR2 YSYEKL. This CDR3 region has 13 residues. The CDR3 reads CASSRDRVDTQYF. CDR3 sequence (DNA): TGCGCCAGCAGCCGCGACAGGGTGGATACGCAGTATTTT.

The chain uses TRBV30 and TRBJ2-3, with D tentatively TRBD1 (5 bases). This CDR3 has 12 residues. Between the trimmed V and J ends, which lost 4 bases and 5 bases, there was a span of 10 bases. Germline loops: CDR1 GTSNPN, CDR2 SVGIG (reference sequence). CDR3 nucleotides: TGTGCCTGGATGGGGCAGAGAGATACGCAGTATTTT. This translates into CAWMGQRDTQYF. The full variable domain, rest sourced from reference TRBV30 and TRBJ2-3, is SQTIHQWPATLVQPVGSPLSLECTVEGTSNPNLYWYRQAAGRGLQLLFYSVGIGQISSEVPQNLSASRPQDRQFILSSKKLLLSDSGFYLCAWMGQRDTQYFGPGTRLTVL.

The chain links TRBV7-9 to TRBJ2-7, with 10 positions matching TRBD1. The CDR3 contains 16 residues. From germline, CDR1 is SEHNR and CDR2 FQNEAQ (reference sequence). After removal of 5 bases from V and 6 bases from J, the junction contained 13 bases not matched to a gene. The CDR3 DNA follows: TGTGCCAGCAGCCCCATGACAGGGGGCGATCATGCCGAGCAGTACTTC. This gives the protein CASSPMTGGDHAEQYF.

The chain combines TRBV9 with TRBJ2-2, with D unresolved. The CDR3 runs 12 residues. The germline V and J ends were trimmed by 0 bases and 7 bases, with 4 bases remaining between them. Germline V gene sequence: CDR1 SGDLS, CDR2 YYNGEE. The CDR3 protein is CASSVVRGELFF. The CDR3 DNA follows: TGTGCCAGCAGCGTAGTACGCGGGGAGCTGTTTTTT.

This clone was observed a single time. The rearrangement joins TRBV19 to TRBJ2-2; D is undetermined. The CDR3 spans 15 residues. Trimming left V 2 bases short and J 2 bases short, with 9 bases between. CDR1 LNHDA and CDR2 SQIVND come from the germline V gene (reference sequence). The CDR3 DNA follows: TGTGCCAGTAGTATAAGGATTGCAAACACCGGGGAGCTGTTTTTT. As protein: CASSIRIANTGELFF. The variable domain in full, with the rest retrieved from reference TRBV19 and TRBJ2-2, is DGGITQSPKYLFRKEGQNVTLSCEQNLNHDAMYWYRQDPGQGLRLIYYSQIVNDFQKGDIAEGYSVSREKKESFPLTVTSAQKNPTAFYLCASSIRIANTGELFFGEGSRLTVL.

The chain is built from TRBV6-6 and TRBJ1-3, with D hard to call. Trimming cost V 0 bases and J 0 bases, with 3 bases left between them. Germline values: CDR1 MNHNY, CDR2 SVGAGI (reference sequence). The CDR3 contains 14 residues. CDR3 nucleotide sequence: TGTGCCAGCAGTTACTCATCCTCTGGAAACACCATATATTTT. It codes for CASSYSSSGNTIYF.

The chain is built from TRBV7-8 and TRBJ1-1; 8 bases map to TRBD1. This CDR3 is 15 amino acids long. Germline values: CDR1 SGHVS, CDR2 FQNEAQ. With 5 bases clipped from V and 1 base from J, the junction kept 6 bases outside the gene matches. The CDR3 nucleotides are TGTGCCAGCAGCAGGGGGGGGACAGGGAACACTGAAGCTTTCTTT. Translated, it gives CASSRGGTGNTEAFF.

The rearrangement uses TRBV18 and TRBJ2-3; perhaps D is TRBD1 or TRBD2 (5 bases each). CDR1 is KGHSH, CDR2 LQKENI, per germline. The CDR3 loop spans 15 amino acids. V shed 6 bases and J shed 1 base, with 14 bases lying between them. CDR3 sequence reads: CASSPRGLRTDTQYF. DNA of the CDR3: TGTGCCAGCTCTCCTCGGGGCCTACGCACAGATACGCAGTATTTT.

The chain has TRBV9 and TRBJ1-2; 7 nucleotides line up with TRBD1. The CDR3 loop spans 15 amino acids. CDR1 is SGDLS, CDR2 YYNGEE, per germline. With 0 bases clipped from V and 4 bases from J, the junction kept 6 bases outside the gene matches. The CDR3 DNA follows: TGTGCCAGCAGCGTAGAAGCAGGGGGACTCTATGGCTACACCTTC. This sequence encodes CASSVEAGGLYGYTF.

The genes are TRBV7-9 and TRBJ1-3, with TRBD1 as a possible D gene (6 bases). CDR1 and CDR2 (germline): SEHNR, FQNEAQ (reference sequence). Trimming took off 2 bases at V and 4 bases at J, with 9 bases between the two ends. The CDR3 has 14 residues. CDR3 sequence reads: CASSLTGHGNTIYF. CDR3 DNA: TGTGCCAGCAGCTTAACGGGACACGGAAACACCATATATTTT.

The chain carries TRBV6-1 and TRBJ2-5; tentatively, D is TRBD2 (5 bases). The CDR3 has 14 amino acids. Germline lookup yields CDR1 MNHNS and CDR2 SASEGT. Trimming cost V 4 bases and J 4 bases, with 13 bases left between them. DNA of the CDR3: TGTGCCAGCAGTGTTCAGGAAGGGAGAGAGACCCAGTACTTC. It encodes CASSVQEGRETQYF.

This rearrangement joins TRBV6-6 to TRBJ2-1; D remains unclear. Trimming shortened V by 6 bases and J by 3 bases, and 6 bases separated the two germline ends. Germline lookup yields CDR1 MNHNY and CDR2 SVGAGI (reference sequence). This CDR3 contains 12 residues. Here the CDR3 reads CASRDDYNEQFF. The CDR3 coding sequence is TGTGCCAGCAGGGACGACTACAATGAGCAGTTCTTC.

CDR3 sequence reads: CASSKETGGMNTEAFF. For the CDR3, the DNA is TGTGCCAGCAGCAAAGAGACAGGGGGAATGAACACTGAAGCTTTCTTT. The chain combines TRBV21-1 with TRBJ1-1; no DNA check was done on the table's D call, TRBD1. TRBV21-1 has pseudogene status. This CDR3 is 16 amino acids long.

The chain employs TRBV19 and TRBJ2-1; 16 bases are a match to TRBD2. The CDR3 contains 16 residues. V was clipped by 5 bases and J by 4 bases; unmatched bases: 2. From germline, CDR1 is LNHDA and CDR2 SQIVND (reference sequence). In DNA form, the CDR3 reads TGTGCCAGTAGTCCGGGACTAGCGGGGGGGTACAATGAGCAGTTCTTC. Protein product: CASSPGLAGGYNEQFF. The full variable domain, completed using reference TRBV19 and TRBJ2-1, is DGGITQSPKYLFRKEGQNVTLSCEQNLNHDAMYWYRQDPGQGLRLIYYSQIVNDFQKGDIAEGYSVSREKKESFPLTVTSAQKNPTAFYLCASSPGLAGGYNEQFFGPGTRLTVL.

V gene TRBV4-1 combines with J gene TRBJ2-1, with 7 bases matching TRBD2. This CDR3 is 16 amino acids long. V was clipped by 3 bases and J by 3 bases; unmatched bases: 8. The germline V gene has CDR1 MGHRA and CDR2 YSYEKL. CDR3: CASSHSLAENYNEQFF. The CDR3 DNA follows: TGCGCCAGCAGCCACTCTCTAGCGGAGAACTACAATGAGCAGTTCTTC.

V and J are TRBV9 and TRBJ2-1, with TRBD2 identical over 8 bases. The junction had 11 bases not matched to a gene; V was cut back by 0 bases and J by 0 bases. There are 19 residues in the CDR3. CDR1 and CDR2 from the germline V gene are SGDLS and YYNGEE. This chain's CDR3 is CASSVALASGFSSYNEQFF. CDR3 DNA sequence: TGTGCCAGCAGCGTAGCTTTGGCTAGCGGGTTTAGCTCCTACAATGAGCAGTTCTTC.

The gene calls are TRBV5-1 and TRBJ2-1; 8 bases are shared with TRBD2. Germline V gene data show CDR1 as SGHRS and CDR2 as YFSETQ. The CDR3 contains 14 residues. V was clipped by 5 bases and J by 8 bases; unmatched bases: 9. CDR3 DNA sequence: TGCGCCAGCAGTCAAAGTTATAGCGGGGATGAGCAGTTCTTC. Amino acid sequence: CASSQSYSGDEQFF.

The chain is built from TRBV19 and TRBJ2-7, with D tentatively TRBD2 (6 bases). This CDR3 region has 14 residues. The germline gives CDR1 LNHDA, CDR2 SQIVND (reference sequence). Between the trimmed V and J ends, which lost 6 bases and 2 bases, there was a span of 14 bases. DNA of the CDR3: TGTGCCAGTAGGCGGGACCACTCCCCCTACGAGCAGTACTTC. Translation: CASRRDHSPYEQYF.

The J gene is TRBJ2-7, the V gene TRBV9; D gene ambiguous. CDR1 and CDR2 from the germline V gene are SGDLS and YYNGEE. Trimming took off 3 bases at V and 3 bases at J, with 19 bases between the two ends. The CDR3 sequence is 16 residues long. DNA of the CDR3: TGTGCCAGCAGCGGCCGCCACTCGGGTGCCTTCTACGAGCAGTACTTC. Translation: CASSGRHSGAFYEQYF.

The chain couples TRBV7-3 to TRBJ2-1; the D is unclear. Germline V gives CDR1 SGHTA, CDR2 FQGTGA. V gave up 2 bases and J gave up 6 bases, with 20 bases separating them. This CDR3 contains 17 residues. The CDR3: CASSLYAASAGVNEQFF. CDR3 DNA: TGTGCCAGCAGCTTATATGCTGCGTCGGCTGGGGTCAATGAGCAGTTCTTC. The variable domain in full, completed from reference TRBV7-3 and TRBJ2-1, reads GAGVSQTPSNKVTEKGKYVELRCDPISGHTALYWYRQSLGQGPEFLIYFQGTGAADDSGLPNDRFFAVRPEGSVSTLKIQRTERGDSAVYLCASSLYAASAGVNEQFFGPGTRLTVL.

This chain joins TRBV30 and TRBJ1-3; tentatively, D is TRBD1 (5 bases). Germline CDR1 and CDR2: GTSNPN and SVGIG (reference sequence). This CDR3 has 14 amino acids. Between the trimmed V and J ends, which lost 5 bases and 0 bases, there was a span of 11 bases. The CDR3 here is CAWCPGISGNTIYF. The CDR3 DNA reads as TGTGCCTGGTGTCCAGGGATCTCTGGAAACACCATATATTTT.

The chain joins TRBV30 to TRBJ2-7, with D perhaps matching TRBD2 (6 bases). V was clipped by 0 bases and J by 3 bases, with 12 bases between them. Germline V CDR1 and CDR2: GTSNPN, SVGIG (reference sequence). CDR3 length equals 14 residues. Here the CDR3 DNA reads TGTGCCTGGAGTGTACGGGGGATTAGCTACGAGCAGTACTTC. Its translation is CAWSVRGISYEQYF.

The rearrangement links TRBV9 to TRBJ1-2; no clear D. CDR1 is SGDLS and CDR2 is YYNGEE in the germline V gene. With 6 bases removed from V and 6 bases from J, the gap between germline ends came to 15 bases. The CDR3 contains 13 residues. The CDR3 reads CASNKNVGDGYTF. The CDR3, as DNA: TGTGCCAGCAATAAGAATGTGGGCGATGGCTACACCTTC.

V is TRBV10-3 and J is TRBJ2-5, with TRBD2 as a possible D gene (6 bases). The CDR3 is 15 amino acids. Germline V gene data show CDR1 as ENHRY and CDR2 as SYGVKD. Trimming cost V 0 bases and J 2 bases, with 10 bases left between them. CDR3 sequence (DNA): TGTGCCATCAGTGAGTCTAGGACTACACAAGAGACCCAGTACTTC. Its protein product is CAISESRTTQETQYF.

The chain has TRBV18 and TRBJ2-7; D is perhaps TRBD1 or TRBD2 (5 bases each). The germline CDR1 and CDR2 sequences are KGHSH and LQKENI. V gave up 2 bases and J gave up 5 bases, with 13 bases separating them. The length of the CDR3 is 14 residues. The DNA of the CDR3 is TGTGCCAGCTCACCAAGCGGCAGGGTCCACGAGCAGTACTTC. Translation: CASSPSGRVHEQYF.

This sequence joins TRBV7-7 and TRBJ2-5; the D call may be TRBD1 or TRBD2 (5 bases each). The ends were cut back, 5 bases at V and 4 bases at J, with 14 bases in the middle. The CDR3 consists of 14 residues. Germline-derived CDR1 and CDR2 are SSHAT and FNYEAQ (reference sequence). CDR3 in amino acids: CASSQRDGGETQYF. CDR3 DNA sequence: TGTGCCAGCAGCCAACGGGACGGCGGAGAGACCCAGTACTTC.

This chain uses TRBV30 with TRBJ1-1; D may be TRBD1 (5 bases). Germline assignment: CDR1 GTSNPN and CDR2 SVGIG (reference sequence). The CDR3 length is 11 residues. V gave up 4 bases and J gave up 7 bases, with 10 bases separating them. Written as DNA, the CDR3 is TGTGCCTGGACTCGGGGCGGTGAAGCTTTCTTT. The encoded protein is CAWTRGGEAFF.

The chain recombines TRBV19 with TRBJ2-7, with 7 bases identical to TRBD2. This CDR3 is built from 15 residues. V trimming: 3 bases; J trimming: 1 base; junction bases outside the gene matches: 6. CDR1 LNHDA and CDR2 SQIVND come from the germline V gene (reference sequence). For the CDR3, the DNA is TGTGCCAGTAGTATTACCAGCGGGAATTCCTACGAGCAGTACTTC. This encodes CASSITSGNSYEQYF.

This clone was observed a single time. A read error may produce the germline difference seen at one junction end. The chain has TRBV11-3 and TRBJ2-1; D might be TRBD2 (6 bases). Germline V gene data show CDR1 as SGHNT and CDR2 as YENEEA. There are 14 residues in the CDR3. The DNA of the CDR3 is TGTGCCAGCAGCTCGGGACTGTCCTTCAATGAGCAGTTCTTC. It translates to CASSSGLSFNEQFF. Using reference TRBV11-3 and TRBJ2-1 for the parts outside the CDR3, the full variable domain is EAGVVQSPRYKIIEKKQPVAFWCNPISGHNTLYWYLQNLGQGPELLIRYENEEAVDDSQLPKDRFSAERLKGVDSTLKIQPAELGDSAVYLCASSSGLSFNEQFFGPGTRLTVL.